The clone carrying this T cell receptor (beta chain) was seen repeatedly, ten times or more. The antigen is unknown. The sample originates from a study of breast tumors, draining lymph nodes, adjacent tissues. Overall study findings and caveats: The data were judged consistent with most tumor T cells coming from lymph node and expanding in tumor. Luminal-like breast cancer showed significantly greater tumor-nontumor repertoire similarity than basal-like breast cancer did. Tumors had less TCR diversity than lymph nodes, more than nontumor tissue. That most tumor T cells come from lymph nodes remained unproven.

TCRdb passed the multiplex PCR reads through MiXCR, listing each CDR3 protein once. The sample includes about 130,000 distinct CDR3 sequences, approximately 21% of them seen just once. The lymph nodes were axillary draining lymph nodes from breast cancer patients. The sequenced sample consisted of axillary lymph node tissue. This TCR came from a female donor with breast cancer. Some clones in this sample may be carry-over from other donors' samples.

The CDR3 bases are TGTGCCTGGAGTGGAGCTGGAAGCACAGATACGCAGTATTTT. Protein product: CAWSGAGSTDTQYF. The rearrangement joins TRBV30 to TRBJ2-3; D is undetermined. The CDR3 contains 14 residues. CDR1 and CDR2 (germline): GTSNPN, SVGIG (reference sequence). V was trimmed by 1 base and J by 0 bases, leaving 8 bases between them.